This T cell receptor beta chain appears in the sequencing data of a study of blood T cell repertoires in COVID-19. In terms of age and location, participants ranged from about 18 to 90 years and lived in around 22 US areas. Cohort placement rested on clinical history that participants reported themselves. Per the original methods: Estimation of nucleated cell counts was performed using reference gene primer amplification. TCRdb's table, derived via immunoSEQ multiplex PCR, lists solely in-frame clones and lacks some. V and J calls and clone size come straight from that table; D and trimming were deduced from the DNA. The sample contains around 250,000 clones, around 89% of which appear only once. V dropped 2 bases and J dropped 1; count of bases not matched to a gene: 4. CDR3 length equals 15 residues. Per germline, CDR1 LGHDT and CDR2 YNNKEL (reference sequence).

The TCR originated in a woman aged 40 to 49 with acute COVID-19. The rearrangement links TRBV3-1 (or the pseudogene TRBV3-2) to TRBJ1-1; TRBD1 matches 7 bases. What was sequenced was PBMCs or T cells enriched from blood (not recorded which). Written as DNA, the CDR3 is TGTGCCAGCAGCCAAACTTGGGACAGGAACACTGAAGCTTTCTTT. Amino acids: CASSQTWDRNTEAFF.